One and the same sample provided the 19 T cell receptor beta chains below, sequenced in a study of blood T cell repertoires in COVID-19. Profiling relied on immunoSEQ multiplex PCR, and the TCRdb table lists in-frame clones only, not all of them. The sample lists approximately 490,000 clones; roughly nine tenths were seen once. Sequencing was performed on PBMCs or T cells enriched from blood (not recorded which). These receptors all come from a woman between 55 and 75 years old who had recovered from COVID-19.

The gene calls are TRBV11-2 and TRBJ2-6; 12 positions agree with TRBD2. The V gene end was trimmed by 6 bases and the J gene end by 0 bases; junction bases not matched to a gene: 9. CDR3 length: 19 amino acids. CDR1 is SGHAT, CDR2 FQNNGV, per germline. CDR3 DNA sequence: TGTGCCAGCAGTTTTCGACTAGCGGGGGACAGCTCTGGGGCCAACGTCCTGACTTTC. Its translation is CASSFRLAGDSSGANVLTF. The full variable domain, its missing parts supplied by reference TRBV11-2 and TRBJ2-6, is EAGVAQSPRYKIIEKRQSVAFWCNPISGHATLYWYQQILGQGPKLLIQFQNNGVVDDSQLPKDRFSAERLKGVDSTLKIQPAKLEDSAVYLCASSFRLAGDSSGANVLTFGAGSRLTVL.

The V call is TRBV3-1 (or the pseudogene TRBV3-2), the J call TRBJ2-5, with D possibly TRBD2 on 6 matching bases. The CDR3 totals 15 residues. CDR1 and CDR2 from the germline V gene are LGHDT and YNNKEL (reference sequence). Trimming pared 4 bases from V and 5 bases from J, leaving 17 bases between. Here the CDR3 DNA reads TGTGCCAGCAGCCCCCCGACTAGGCTCTGGGAGACCCAGTACTTC. Translated, it gives CASSPPTRLWETQYF.

The gene calls are TRBV18 and TRBJ1-1; a possible D gene is TRBD1 (5 bases). Germline V gene data show CDR1 as KGHSH and CDR2 as LQKENI. This CDR3 has 13 amino acids. V lost 5 bases, J lost 0 bases, and 7 bases lay in between. In DNA, the CDR3 is TGTGCCAGCTCAGGGGCCTTGAACACTGAAGCTTTCTTT. This translates into CASSGALNTEAFF.

The chain is built from TRBV5-4 and TRBJ2-7; 7 bases line up with TRBD1. The CDR3 sequence is 15 residues long. J lost 3 bases, V lost 0 bases, and 6 bases had no gene match. The germline V gene encodes CDR1 SGHNT and CDR2 YYREEE (reference sequence). The CDR3 coding sequence is TGTGCCAGCAGCTTGGGAGGGGGCGGCATCTACGAGCAGTACGTC. Encoded protein: CASSLGGGGIYEQYV.

The genes are TRBV12-3 or TRBV12-4 and TRBJ1-2, with D possibly being TRBD1 (6 bases). CDR3 length equals 13 residues. V was pared by 6 bases and J by 7 bases, with 15 bases between. CDR3 nucleotide sequence: TGTGCCAGCAGGGCGACAGGCGGCCGTGGCTACACCTTC. Protein: CASRATGGRGYTF.

This sequence joins TRBV9 and TRBJ2-4; TRBD1 matches at 9 bases. Germline V gene lookup returns CDR1 SGDLS and CDR2 YYNGEE. The J segment lost 2 bases and the V segment lost 4 bases, leaving 16 bases of the junction unmatched. The CDR3 contains 19 residues. CDR3 in DNA: TGTGCCAGCAGCCCCCGGGACAGGGAGCTTTCGAAGACCAAAAACATTCAGTACTTC. Residues: CASSPRDRELSKTKNIQYF.

V and J are TRBV19 and TRBJ2-7; 9 bases match TRBD2. CDR1 is LNHDA, CDR2 SQIVND, per germline (reference sequence). The CDR3 contains 17 residues. V trimming: 3 bases; J trimming: 0 bases; junction bases outside the gene matches: 9. As DNA, the CDR3 is TGTGCCAGTAGTATGTCAGCGGGGGGTCCTAGCTCCTACGAGCAGTACTTC. It yields the protein CASSMSAGGPSSYEQYF. The full variable domain, its missing parts supplied by reference TRBV19 and TRBJ2-7, is DGGITQSPKYLFRKEGQNVTLSCEQNLNHDAMYWYRQDPGQGLRLIYYSQIVNDFQKGDIAEGYSVSREKKESFPLTVTSAQKNPTAFYLCASSMSAGGPSSYEQYFGPGTRLTVT.

The V call is TRBV9, the J call TRBJ2-4, with 10 positions matching TRBD1. The CDR3 consists of 20 residues. V dropped 4 bases and J dropped 1; count of bases not matched to a gene: 17. Germline lookup yields CDR1 SGDLS and CDR2 YYNGEE. The chain's CDR3 is CASSSSRTGGGDGAKNIQYF. DNA for the CDR3: TGTGCCAGCAGCTCGAGCCGGACAGGGGGAGGGGACGGGGCCAAAAACATTCAGTACTTC.

V is TRBV2 and J is TRBJ2-7; 9 nucleotides match TRBD1. This CDR3 contains 13 residues. Germline CDR1 and CDR2: SNHLY and FYNNEI. V trimming: 10 bases; J trimming: 1 base; junction bases outside the gene matches: 5. In nucleotides, the CDR3 is TGTGCCACTACCGGGACAGGGTCCTACGAGCAGTACTTC. Translation: CATTGTGSYEQYF.

The chain is built from TRBV6-6 and TRBJ1-3; TRBD1 matches at 7 bases. The CDR3 is made up of 16 amino acids. The germline CDR1 and CDR2 sequences are MNHNY and SVGAGI (reference sequence). V dropped 2 bases and J dropped 4; count of bases not matched to a gene: 8. DNA of the CDR3: TGTGCCAGCAGTTACGGGGCAGGGGGGCTGGGAAACACCATATATTTT. This gives the protein CASSYGAGGLGNTIYF.

V and J are TRBV7-2 and TRBJ2-7; 7 bases are shared with TRBD1. J gave up 2 bases and V 5 bases, and 6 bases lay outside the gene matches. The CDR3 extends over 14 amino acids. Germline V CDR1 and CDR2: SGHTA, FQGNSA. The CDR3 sequence is CASSPSGTAYEQYF. Written as DNA, the CDR3 is TGTGCCAGCAGCCCGTCCGGGACAGCCTACGAGCAGTACTTC.

Notes on this clone: One junction end does not reproduce the germline sequence, and a read error may be involved. This chain uses TRBV30 with TRBJ1-2, with 9 bases fitting TRBD1. This CDR3 region has 16 residues. Per germline, CDR1 GTSNPN and CDR2 SVGIG (reference sequence). This chain's CDR3 is CAWSINIISGTGPGYF. The CDR3 region has the DNA TGTGCCTGGAGTATCAATATTATCTCCGGGACAGGGCCAGGTTACTTC.

This clone showed up just once. The chain carries TRBV12-1 and TRBJ1-4. TRBV12-1 is classified as a pseudogene. This CDR3 contains 14 residues. CDR3 sequence reads: CASSFFPFYEKLFF. CDR3 DNA sequence: TGTGCCAGCAGCTTTTTTCCTTTCTATGAAAAACTGTTTTTT.

J is TRBJ2-1 and V is TRBV3-1 (or the pseudogene TRBV3-2); TRBD2 aligns across 15 bases. The CDR3 consists of 17 residues. V was clipped by 1 base and J by 5 bases; unmatched bases: 3. The germline gives CDR1 LGHDT, CDR2 YNNKEL (reference sequence). DNA for the CDR3: TGTGCCAGCAGCCAAGTTGGACTAGCGGGGGGGCACAATGAGCAGTTCTTC. Translating it yields CASSQVGLAGGHNEQFF.

The V gene is TRBV2, the J gene TRBJ1-3; no clear D gene. V lost 1 base and J lost 8, with 6 bases in between. The CDR3 runs 12 residues. Looked up from germline, CDR1 is SNHLY and CDR2 is FYNNEI. The CDR3 here is CASSEGRYTIYF. The DNA for the CDR3 is TGTGCCAGCAGTGAAGGGCGGTACACCATATATTTT.

The chain recombines TRBV11-2 with TRBJ2-6; the match to TRBD2 covers 9 bases. CDR3 size: 16 residues. Germline V gene sequence: CDR1 SGHAT, CDR2 FQNNGV. Trimming at V came to 10 bases and at J to 0 bases, leaving 7 bases not matched to a gene. CDR3 bases: TGTGCCACCCGTCTAGCGGGACTCTCTGGGGCCAACGTCCTGACTTTC. It yields the protein CATRLAGLSGANVLTF.

The chain joins TRBV3-1 (or the pseudogene TRBV3-2) to TRBJ2-4, with D maybe TRBD1 (6 bases). CDR3 length equals 13 residues. The germline V gene encodes CDR1 LGHDT and CDR2 YNNKEL (reference sequence). The V end lost 5 bases, the J end lost 6 bases, and 11 bases lay between the germline ends. The CDR3 region is CASSVRGINIQYF. In nucleotides, the CDR3 is TGTGCCAGCAGCGTTAGGGGGATAAACATTCAGTACTTC.

The chain carries TRBV18 and TRBJ2-3, with 10 bases that match TRBD1. The germline V gene encodes CDR1 KGHSH and CDR2 LQKENI. The ends lost 3 bases at V and 4 bases at J; junction bases unmatched: 7. The CDR3 totals 16 residues. The CDR3 DNA reads as TGTGCCAGCTCACCCGCTGACAGGGGGCGCGCAGATACGCAGTATTTT. It encodes CASSPADRGRADTQYF.

This clone was recorded once. The V and J genes are TRBV12-3 or TRBV12-4 and TRBJ2-1; D not certain. The CDR3 spans 12 residues. Trimming pared 3 bases from V and 8 bases from J, leaving 8 bases between. CDR3 sequence: CASSFSRDEQFF. CDR3 nucleotide sequence: TGTGCCAGCAGTTTTAGCCGGGATGAGCAGTTCTTC.